This T cell receptor (beta chain) was sequenced for a study of T cells after yellow fever vaccination. Trimming took 8 bases from V and 0 from J, leaving 11 bases between them. Germline V lookup: CDR1 SEHNR, CDR2 FQNEAQ (reference sequence). This CDR3 comprises 14 residues. TCRdb reprocessed the 5' RACE reads via MiXCR and lists one record per CDR3 protein. The repertoire holds around 360,000 distinct CDR3 sequences, approximately 10% seen once, with roughly a sixth in the top ten. There are many counts of this clonotype. Sequencing used PBMCs, obtained on the day of the first yellow fever vaccination. J is TRBJ2-1 and V is TRBV7-9; either TRBD1 or TRBD2 may fit D (5 bases each). This sequence originates from a man between 18 and 29 years old who received the YFV17D yellow fever vaccine. DNA for the CDR3: TGTGCCAGCGATTGGGGGAGCTCCTACAATGAGCAGTTCTTC. Its protein is CASDWGSSYNEQFF.